The sequence of this T cell receptor (beta chain) was determined in a study of Graves' ophthalmopathy and Graves' hyperthyroidism. The TCR beta CDR3 regions underwent amplification from RNA transcripts. The first-round RT-PCR employed HTBI primers together with the Qiagen OneStep RT-PCR kit. A multiplex PCR was then performed as the second round. TCRdb reprocessed the multiplex PCR reads via MiXCR and lists one record per CDR3 protein. The data contain over 650,000 distinct CDR3 sequences, over 40% of them seen just once; the ten biggest clones take up 3.3%. This CDR3 has 16 amino acids. The V segment lost 1 base and the J segment 8 bases; nucleotides outside the gene matches: 8.

Material for sequencing was peripheral blood. This rearrangement joins TRBV12-3 or TRBV12-4 to TRBJ2-2, with 9 bases matching TRBD2. The receptor was derived from an adult man with Graves' ophthalmopathy. The CDR3 reads CASSLGLAVLHGELFF. CDR3 DNA sequence: TGTGCCAGCAGTTTAGGACTAGCGGTCCTTCATGGGGAGCTGTTTTTT.